This T cell receptor (beta chain) was sequenced in a study of vaccination and CD4 T cells after COVID-19 (dated by TCRdb to between 2021 and 2023). About the study as a whole: Every convalescent patient had a positive nasal swab PCR test for SARS-CoV-2, with mild disease in about 9 patients and severe disease in one. The convalescent cohort included six males and four females, with two Hispanic individuals, seven Caucasians, two Asians and one multiracial person. Participants received two doses of either the Pfizer-BioNTech BNT162b2 vaccine (n=8) or the Moderna mRNA-1273 vaccine (n=2). Post-COVID blood samples from convalescent patients were collected a median of around 110 days after diagnosis, with a range of 35 to 161 days. Post-vaccine blood samples were taken a median of about 72 days after the second vaccine dose, with a range of roughly 13 to 250 days. The cultures were stimulated with overlapping spike peptide pools from SARS-CoV-2 and from the common cold coronaviruses HCoV-NL63, HCoV-OC43 and HCoV-229E. Control cultures used a CEFX viral epitope pool as positive control, an HIV-1 Nef peptide pool as negative control, or no peptide. In ten to eleven COVID-19 convalescent patients and several infection-naive healthy vaccine recipients, researchers compared the spike-specific CD4+ TCR repertoire from before mRNA vaccination with the repertoire from after.

Interpreted using the paper, the treatment or condition label stands for: roughly 10-day PBMC culture with coronavirus spike peptide pools or control peptides (ViraFEST assay). To expand antigen-specific T cells with peptide pools and then pick out the expanded clonotypes through TCR sequencing, the study relied on the ViraFEST assay. The convalescent patients' positive SARS-CoV-2 PCR tests were from March to December 2020, which was before the Alpha, Beta and Delta variants emerged in the United States. Roughly 2 million PBMCs per well were cultured in IMDM with 5% human AB serum and about 9.7 IU/ml IL-2, plus 10 ug/ml peptide pools. On days 3 and 7, half of the culture medium was replaced with fresh IL-2-containing medium. After approximately 10 days of culture, CD4+ T cells were isolated by negative selection using the EasySep CD4+ T cell isolation kit. Ficoll-Paque Plus gradient centrifugation was used to isolate PBMCs from whole blood, and the isolated PBMCs were then either used fresh or cryopreserved at -140C. Triplicate wells were generally used for each culture condition.

What the study reported, not specific to this receptor: An increase in the median number of SARS-CoV-2-reactive clonotypes from approximately 23 after infection to 38 after vaccination was observed, but the change was not found to be significant. The number of convalescent patients in the study was relatively small, and the study did not examine early timepoints following natural infection. Among convalescent patients, a median about 90% of the SARS-CoV-2-reactive clones seen after vaccination appeared only after vaccination, which suggests priming specific to the vaccine. Nearly all vaccine-specific clones in convalescent patients (304 of 307) were mono-reactive for SARS-CoV-2 spike rather than cross-reactive with common cold coronaviruses.

Cut back by 7 bases and 2 bases, the V and J ends lie 15 bases apart. CDR1 and CDR2 (LNHDA, SQIVND) derive from the germline V gene (reference sequence). From its cysteine to its phenylalanine, the CDR3 spans 16 amino acids. Solely the CDR3 DNA is kept, with 48 bases framed from the first base. This clonotype was recorded once. The clone's antigen remains unknown. No quality values exist for individual bases; no much larger clone is one base distant. A solitary read yields weak support. Library preparation employed PCR. TCR sequencing of DNA from cultured CD4+ T cells used the Oncomine TCR Beta short-read assay at the Johns Hopkins FTIC core. Genomic DNA was extracted from the cultured CD4+ T cells with the QIAamp micro DNA kit. Oncomine TCR Beta libraries from cultured CD4+ T cells were pooled using unique dual indexes and sequenced on an Illumina iSeq 100. The original methods were these. Non-productive sequences were filtered out, and CDR3s that did not start with C, did not end with F or W, or were shorter than 7 amino acids were discarded. Antigen-specific clonotypes were identified using the MANAFEST web application through comparison of peptide-stimulated wells with reference and other culture wells. Positive clones required FDR below 0.05, an odds ratio above 5, and productive frequency above 0.1% in at least two of three replicate wells. Clonotypes that were significantly expanded in both SARS-CoV-2 spike wells and at least one common cold coronavirus spike condition were defined as cross-reactive. CDR3 homology was assessed with Levenshtein distances (stringdist) and unrooted phylogenetic trees (ape) in R version 3.6.1. TCRdb cleaned the public reads at Q25 with fastp, built clones with MiXCR and kept in-frame beta chains. Here each entry gathers all rows of one CDR3 protein and keeps the most common genes and DNA. These V and J calls are TCRdb output, not the study's own analysis. The sample table shows over 9,500 distinct CDR3 sequences, and roughly 72% are seen once. The ten largest account for about 9.4% of the sample.

This clonotype originated in a human donor who had recovered from COVID-19. Sequences were obtained from CD4+ T cells from blood, cultured in vitro. The receptor chain draws on TRBV19 and TRBJ2-6, with no reliable assignment of the D segment. The DNA sequence is as follows: TGTGCCAGTACCCCCAATGCTCGGACTGGGGCCAACGTCCTGACTTTC. This yields the protein CASTPNARTGANVLTF. With all but the CDR3 taken from the reference TRBV19 and TRBJ2-6 genes, the full variable domain is: DGGITQSPKYLFRKEGQNVTLSCEQNLNHDAMYWYRQDPGQGLRLIYYSQIVNDFQKGDIAEGYSVSREKKESFPLTVTSAQKNPTAFYLCASTPNARTGANVLTFGAGSRLTVL.